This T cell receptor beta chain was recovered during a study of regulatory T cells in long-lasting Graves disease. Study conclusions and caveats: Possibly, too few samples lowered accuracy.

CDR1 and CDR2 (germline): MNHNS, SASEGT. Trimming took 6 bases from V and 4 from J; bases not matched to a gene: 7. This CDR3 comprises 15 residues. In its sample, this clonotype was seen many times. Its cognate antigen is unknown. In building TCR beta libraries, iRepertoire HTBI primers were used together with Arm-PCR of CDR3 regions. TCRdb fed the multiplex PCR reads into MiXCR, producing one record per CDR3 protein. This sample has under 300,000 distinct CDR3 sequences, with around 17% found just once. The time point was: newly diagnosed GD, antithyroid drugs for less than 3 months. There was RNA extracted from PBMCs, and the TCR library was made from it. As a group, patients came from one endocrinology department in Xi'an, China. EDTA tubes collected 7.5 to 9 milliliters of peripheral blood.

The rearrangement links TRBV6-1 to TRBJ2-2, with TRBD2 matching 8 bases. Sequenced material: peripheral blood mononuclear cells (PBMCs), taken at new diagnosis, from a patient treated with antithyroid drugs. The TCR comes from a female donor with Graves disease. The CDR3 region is CASRTGLARTGELFF. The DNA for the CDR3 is TGTGCCAGCAGAACTGGACTAGCCCGCACCGGGGAGCTGTTTTTT.